One T cell receptor (beta chain) is described in this entry. Antigen specificity is unknown. This sample was taken from a study of cytomegalovirus exposure and HLA in healthy donors. Whole-study findings and limits: V- and J-gene trimming of TCR beta was linked (in a later analysis) to a missense DCLRE1C variant. HLA restriction was apparent for most CMV-associated TCR beta chains in a later analysis. A list of about 180 TCR beta chains associated with cytomegalovirus was given.

Both 60 Vbeta primers and 13 Jbeta primers went into the PCR. The method was immunoSEQ multiplex PCR; TCRdb's version includes in-frame clones alone and lacks a portion of them. The table lists 100,000 or so clones, 74% of them singletons, with about 2.6% in the top ten. This sequence originates from a man in his fifties in good health and CMV-seropositive. Sequencing was carried out using PBMCs.

In nucleotides, the CDR3 is TGTGCCAGCAGCGTCGAGGCCGATATCGAGCGGGAGACAGATACGCAGTATTTT. Amino acid sequence: CASSVEADIERETDTQYF. V is TRBV9 and J is TRBJ2-3; 8 nucleotides match TRBD2. V lost 2 bases to trimming and J lost 3 bases; unmatched junction nucleotides: 14. Germline CDR1 is SGDLS and CDR2 is YYNGEE. The CDR3 is 18 amino acids. Looking up the rest from reference TRBV9 and TRBJ2-3 gives the full variable domain: DSGVTQTPKHLITATGQRVTLRCSPRSGDLSVYWYQQSLDQGLQFLIQYYNGEERAKGNILERFSAQQFPDLHSELNLSSLELGDSALYFCASSVEADIERETDTQYFGPGTRLTVL.